These 22 T cell receptor beta chains share one sample of origin, sequenced in a study of cytomegalovirus exposure and HLA in healthy donors. With 60 Vbeta and 13 Jbeta primers, the PCR was carried out. Sequencing used immunoSEQ multiplex PCR; TCRdb keeps in-frame clones, though not all of them. This table holds roughly 100,000 clones, around 61% found once. Sequencing input: PBMCs. All receptors come from a woman aged 50 to 60 in good health and CMV-seronegative.

The chain employs TRBV18 and TRBJ2-3; tentatively, D is TRBD2 (5 bases). The CDR3 sequence is 16 residues long. V was trimmed by 0 bases and J by 1 base, leaving 11 bases between them. CDR1 and CDR2 from the germline V gene are KGHSH and LQKENI. CDR3 bases: TGTGCCAGCTCACCACCCATGGCGGGTGGCACAGATACGCAGTATTTT. This codes for CASSPPMAGGTDTQYF.

The chain couples TRBV13 to TRBJ2-7, with 11 bases that match TRBD1. This CDR3 region has 14 residues. J lost 6 bases, V lost 2 bases, and 3 bases had no gene match. CDR1 PRHDT and CDR2 FYEKMQ come from the germline V gene (reference sequence). CDR3 sequence reads: CASSLSGTGGEQYF. CDR3 nucleotides: TGTGCCAGCAGCTTATCTGGGACAGGGGGCGAGCAGTACTTC.

The table lists this clone with a few counts. The junction departs from the called germline gene at one end, perhaps through a read error. The rearrangement joins TRBV6-1 to TRBJ2-7; D remains ambiguous. CDR3 length: 12 amino acids. Germline V gene sequence: CDR1 MNHNS, CDR2 SASEGT. CDR3 sequence reads: CASRTLSNEQYF. The CDR3 coding sequence is TGTGCCAGCCGAACTCTCTCCAACGAGCAGTACTTC.

This clone was observed a handful of times. V usage is TRBV9 and J usage is TRBJ1-1; tentatively, D is TRBD1 (5 bases). The germline V and J ends were trimmed by 0 bases and 4 bases, with 10 bases remaining between them. CDR1 and CDR2 from the germline V gene are SGDLS and YYNGEE. This CDR3 spans 14 amino acids. CDR3 sequence: CASSVGGYGTEAFF. As DNA, the CDR3 is TGTGCCAGCAGCGTAGGGGGCTACGGCACTGAAGCTTTCTTT.

The rearrangement uses TRBV4-2 and TRBJ2-3, with 8 bases aligning to TRBD2. This CDR3 region has 15 residues. Looked up from germline, CDR1 is LGHNA and CDR2 is YNFKEQ. Germline trimming cut 1 base from V and 7 bases from J; bases unmatched to any gene: 7. The CDR3, as DNA: TGTGCCAGCAGCCAAGTTCGGGGGGGCCCCTATACGCAGTATTTT. Amino acids: CASSQVRGGPYTQYF.

V usage is TRBV5-4 and J usage is TRBJ2-1; D is undetermined. Germline loops: CDR1 SGHNT, CDR2 YYREEE (reference sequence). The V end lost 4 bases, the J end lost 2 bases, and 13 bases lay between the germline ends. The CDR3 is 15 amino acids. This chain's CDR3 is CASSTARGAYNEQFF. The CDR3 DNA reads TGTGCCAGCAGCACCGCCCGAGGAGCCTACAATGAGCAGTTCTTC.

The chain joins TRBV14 to TRBJ2-7, with D unresolved. This CDR3 is 11 amino acids long. V dropped 4 bases and J dropped 7 bases, with 8 bases sitting between them. The V gene's germline CDR1 is SGHDN and CDR2 FVKESK. This CDR3 is CASSRYGEQYF. CDR3 in DNA: TGTGCCAGCAGCCGCTATGGTGAGCAGTACTTC.

J is TRBJ1-1 and V is TRBV7-2; TRBD1 might be the D (5 bases). Germline lookup yields CDR1 SGHTA and CDR2 FQGNSA. The CDR3 has 13 residues. Trimming cost V 1 base and J 4 bases, with 7 bases left between them. The CDR3 DNA sequence: TGTGCCAGCAGCTTAGGACAGCGCACTGAAGCTTTCTTT. As protein: CASSLGQRTEAFF.

The rearrangement uses TRBV19 and TRBJ2-7; D may be TRBD1 (5 bases). The CDR3 loop spans 13 amino acids. V shed 5 bases and J shed 0 bases, with 8 bases lying between them. Germline loops: CDR1 LNHDA, CDR2 SQIVND (reference sequence). CDR3 residues: CASSVDSSYEQYF. The CDR3 DNA reads as TGTGCCAGTAGTGTTGACAGCTCCTACGAGCAGTACTTC.

The CDR3 region is CASSEDSLAGDETQYF. DNA for the CDR3: TGTGCCAGCAGTGAAGATTCCCTAGCGGGAGACGAAACCCAGTACTTC. The V and J genes are TRBV6-1 and TRBJ2-5; 10 bases are shared with TRBD2. Germline CDR1 and CDR2: MNHNS and SASEGT. The length of the CDR3 is 16 residues. V was clipped by 1 base and J by 8 bases; unmatched bases: 10.

This clone was recorded a few times. The V call is TRBV6-4, the J call TRBJ1-1, with no clear D. In germline, CDR1 is MRHNA, CDR2 SNTAGT. V lost 0 bases and J lost 11, with 10 bases in between. The CDR3 runs 12 residues. CDR3 DNA: TGTGCCAGCAGTGACTCGACGGGAGCCGCTTTCTTT. Translating it yields CASSDSTGAAFF.

J is TRBJ2-1 and V is TRBV5-1; D might be TRBD2 (7 bases). Trimming pared 6 bases from V and 5 bases from J, leaving 15 bases between. Per germline, CDR1 SGHRS and CDR2 YFSETQ. There are 14 residues in the CDR3. CDR3 residues: CASMRGGSNNEQFF. In nucleotides, the CDR3 is TGCGCCAGCATGAGGGGGGGGTCAAACAATGAGCAGTTCTTC.

The J gene is TRBJ2-7, the V gene TRBV4-1; D is unclear. CDR1 and CDR2 (germline): MGHRA, YSYEKL. The CDR3 has 16 amino acids. V shed 1 base and J shed 2 bases, with 15 bases lying between them. The CDR3 protein is CASSQGPSRSTYEQYF. The DNA of the CDR3 is TGCGCCAGCAGCCAAGGGCCGTCTCGATCAACCTACGAGCAGTACTTC.

The rearrangement uses TRBV25-1 and TRBJ2-7, with 7 positions matching TRBD1. CDR1 and CDR2 (germline): MGHDK, SYGVNS. V lost 5 bases, J lost 4 bases, and 2 bases stayed unmatched. This CDR3 has 12 residues. CDR3 in amino acids: CASSLTGYEQYF. DNA of the CDR3: TGTGCCAGCAGTTTGACAGGGTACGAGCAGTACTTC.

This clone was picked up a small number of times. The chain has TRBV2 and TRBJ1-5, with D perhaps TRBD1 (5 bases). The CDR3 extends over 14 amino acids. Trimming took off 1 base at V and 9 bases at J, with 13 bases between the two ends. Germline V lookup: CDR1 SNHLY, CDR2 FYNNEI. The CDR3 sequence: CASSEGRGGGPQHF. CDR3 in DNA: TGTGCCAGCAGTGAAGGTAGGGGAGGAGGGCCCCAGCATTTT.

The chain has TRBV7-8 and TRBJ2-7; 12 nucleotides align to TRBD2. The CDR3 consists of 18 residues. CDR1 and CDR2 (germline): SGHVS, FQNEAQ. J gave up 0 bases and V 2 bases, and 8 bases lay outside the gene matches. CDR3 loop: CASSLPGGLAGSSYEQYF. CDR3 nucleotides: TGTGCCAGCAGCTTACCCGGAGGACTAGCGGGAAGCTCCTACGAGCAGTACTTC.

This sequence joins TRBV7-9 and TRBJ2-7, with 10 bases that match TRBD1. The CDR3 runs 15 residues. J lost 3 bases, V lost 7 bases, and 9 bases had no gene match. From germline, CDR1 is SEHNR and CDR2 FQNEAQ (reference sequence). The CDR3 DNA is TGTGCCAGCAACTTGGGACAGGGGATTGTCTACGAGCAGTACTTC. Its translation: CASNLGQGIVYEQYF.

This clone was seen a handful of times. The V gene is TRBV6-6, the J gene TRBJ1-6, with unresolved D. The CDR3 runs to 13 residues. Germline-derived CDR1 and CDR2 are MNHNY and SVGAGI (reference sequence). Trimming left V 5 bases short and J 7 bases short, with 9 bases between. CDR3 sequence: CASSPPGNSPLHF. The CDR3 region has the DNA TGTGCCAGCAGTCCCCCGGGGAATTCACCCCTCCACTTT.

The rearrangement joins TRBV4-1 to TRBJ2-3; TRBD2 agrees at 14 bases. Germline V gene data show CDR1 as MGHRA and CDR2 as YSYEKL. The CDR3 spans 20 residues. The junction had 14 bases not matched to a gene; V was cut back by 1 base and J by 5 bases. CDR3 in amino acids: CASSQGRGRLAGGQGDTQYF. CDR3 coding DNA: TGCGCCAGCAGCCAAGGTCGTGGGAGACTAGCGGGGGGGCAGGGAGATACGCAGTATTTT.

V gene TRBV29-1 combines with J gene TRBJ2-7, with 9 bases aligning to TRBD1. The CDR3 is made up of 13 amino acids. CDR1 is SQVTM and CDR2 is ANQGSEA in the germline V gene. With V trimmed by 3 bases and J by 4 bases, 4 bases remained unmatched. CDR3 region: CSVDRDRVYEQYF. CDR3 sequence (DNA): TGCAGCGTTGACCGGGACAGGGTATACGAGCAGTACTTC.

The gene calls are TRBV4-2 and TRBJ1-3; weak D call: TRBD1 (6 bases). This CDR3 has 16 residues. V lost 1 base and J 0 bases, leaving 10 bases between the germline ends. Germline V gene lookup returns CDR1 LGHNA and CDR2 YNFKEQ. The CDR3 sequence: CASSQAGGSSGNTIYF. The CDR3, as DNA: TGTGCCAGCAGCCAAGCGGGGGGCAGCTCTGGAAACACCATATATTTT.

This chain links TRBV5-8 with TRBJ2-7; TRBD1 matches at 7 bases. CDR3 length equals 14 residues. CDR1 and CDR2 from the germline V gene are SGHTS and YDEGEE. V shed 0 bases, J shed 5 bases, and the junction held 5 bases outside the gene matches. The CDR3 protein is CASSLATGSHEQYF. The CDR3 coding sequence is TGTGCCAGCAGCTTGGCGACAGGGTCCCACGAGCAGTACTTC. Full variable domain (remainder filled in from reference TRBV5-8 and TRBJ2-7): EAGVTQSPTHLIKTRGQQATLRCSPISGHTSVYWYQQALGLGLQFLLWYDEGEERNRGNFPPRFSGRQFPNYSSELNVNALELEDSALYLCASSLATGSHEQYFGPGTRLTVT.